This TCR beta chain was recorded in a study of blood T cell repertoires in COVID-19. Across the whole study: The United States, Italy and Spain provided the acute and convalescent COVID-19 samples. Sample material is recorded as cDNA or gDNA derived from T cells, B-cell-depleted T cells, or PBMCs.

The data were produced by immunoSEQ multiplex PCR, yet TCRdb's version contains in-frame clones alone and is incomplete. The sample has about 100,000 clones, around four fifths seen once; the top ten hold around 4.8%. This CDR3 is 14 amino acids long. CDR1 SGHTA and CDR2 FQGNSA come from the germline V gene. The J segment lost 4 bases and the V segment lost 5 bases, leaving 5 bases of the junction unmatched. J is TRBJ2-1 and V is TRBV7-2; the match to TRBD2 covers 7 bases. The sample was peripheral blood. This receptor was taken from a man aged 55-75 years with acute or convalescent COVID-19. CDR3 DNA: TGTGCCAGCAGCCTCGGGACTATGTACAATGAGCAGTTCTTC. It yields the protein CASSLGTMYNEQFF.